This TCR beta chain was obtained from a study of identical twins. Study-wide results and limits: Out-of-frame alpha sequences shared between twins exhibited an excess of low generation probability. Abundant cord blood beta clonotypes carried fewer insertions; memory repertoires showed none.

Each CDR3 protein is one row after TCRdb ran MiXCR on the 5' RACE reads. The sample has 150,000 or so distinct CDR3 sequences, around 3.5% seen once; the top ten hold around 8%. This clonotype appeared many times. The antigen is not known. The CDR3 runs to 15 residues. Per germline, CDR1 MGHRA and CDR2 YSYEKL. V shed 1 base, J shed 5 bases, and the junction held 7 bases outside the gene matches. The sample comprised memory T cells sorted from blood. The receptor's source is a man in his late teens or twenties in good health. The chain carries TRBV4-1 and TRBJ2-5; 7 nucleotides align to TRBD1. The CDR3 DNA reads TGCGCCAGCAGCCAAGTAGAGGGGGCGTGGGAGACCCAGTACTTC. Its translation: CASSQVEGAWETQYF.